The T cell receptor (beta chain) under discussion was sequenced for a study of T cells in Graves' hyperthyroidism and ophthalmopathy (dated by TCRdb to the late 2010s). Turning to the overall study: Peripheral blood samples were taken at the time of initial diagnosis, prior to any treatment. A discovery cohort of roughly 96 patients, roughly 45 with Graves' ophthalmopathy and roughly 59 with stable Graves' hyperthyroidism, was used to find distinguishing TCR V-J signatures. An independent validation cohort of fewer than 20 hyperthyroidism patients and about 16 patients who later progressed to ophthalmopathy tested prospective prediction of ophthalmopathy. For training and testing, the roughly 100 patients in the discovery cohort were randomly divided in a 7:3 ratio. In addition, the study compared T-cell repertoires in thyroid tissue and in blood from roughly six Graves' hyperthyroidism patients. Following sampling, methimazole starting at 30 mg daily was given to hyperthyroidism patients, and high-dose intravenous methylprednisolone was given to ophthalmopathy patients. TCR Vbeta CDR3 sequencing of 130 to 150 peripheral blood samples (43 ophthalmopathy, about 74 hyperthyroidism and approximately 17 progressor patients) is reported in the paper. Summary of the overall study and its limitations: A 13 V-J signature model separated ophthalmopathy from stable hyperthyroidism, with about 90% sensitivity and about 81% specificity in cross-validation and 80%/75% in testing. Most expanded thyroid clonotypes (frequency above 0.001) were also detected in blood, a finding suggesting that blood repertoires may reflect thyroid immune responses. No statistical method was used to set the sample size in advance, and investigators knew the group allocation. In validation, the model predicted progression to ophthalmopathy with around 71% sensitivity and roughly 72% specificity, a median of around 6.6 months before onset.

TCR beta CDR3 regions were amplified from RNA transcripts. A first-round RT-PCR of the TCR CDR3 used the HTBI primer set with the Qiagen OneStep RT-PCR kit. Libraries were constructed in a second round of multiplex PCR, after which size selection and purification were carried out. Libraries were sequenced paired-end with 100 bp reads on an Illumina HiSeq2000. Regarding the original processing steps: SOAPnuke was used to process the raw data, removing reads that contained adapters or uncalled bases, had a mean Phred below 15, or lacked an exact match to the constant primer or identifier. High-quality paired reads were merged using COPE v1.2.5, and each unique nucleotide sequence was defined as a clonotype. MiTCR v1.1 was used to align clonotypes to the IMGT TRBV, TRBD and TRBJ reference segments. Only V-J combinations with frequency above 0.0001, covering about 99% of repertoires, were analysed. The TCS score was defined as F50 (clonal expansion) divided by E x V (chaos), with BLOSUM62-based TCRdist calculated between CDR3 peptides within each V-J. Welch's t-statistics and random forest reduced 500 to 550 V-J features to 13, which were used in a naive Bayes classifier (R e1071). TCRdb passed the public sequencing reads through fastp at Q25 and MiXCR, retaining productive beta sequences. Under each unique CDR3 protein, matching rows form one entry showing the most common genes and DNA. None of the V and J calls come from the authors' own analysis; TCRdb made them. For this sample the table gives roughly 300,000 distinct CDR3 sequences, of which roughly 21% were detected only once. Of the sample, about 50% is held by the ten largest clones.

This clonotype was seen a handful of times. Its antigen has not been determined. Base qualities are not recorded, but no much larger clone differs from it by a single base. The V end gives up 5 bases and the J end 2 bases, leaving 3 bases in the junction not matched to a gene. Its CDR3 holds 16 amino acids, cysteine through phenylalanine. Of all the DNA, just the CDR3 is kept, 48 bases in frame from base 1. The germline V gene yields MDHEN for CDR1 and SYDVKM for CDR2. Stable Graves' hyperthyroidism was defined as no progression to ophthalmopathy during 18 months of follow-up. Hyperthyroidism patients were newly diagnosed, had a disease duration of under 2 months, and were aged 18 to 65 years. Patients with uncontrolled infections, other autoimmune diseases, pregnancy or lactation were excluded. Diagnoses relied on clinical symptoms, serum thyroxine and TRAb, thyroid ultrasound and orbital computed tomography. Ficoll-Paque density gradient centrifugation was used to isolate PBMCs from about 9.4 ml of fresh peripheral blood. Trizol reagent was used to extract total RNA, and RNA quality was then checked on an Agilent 2100 Bioanalyzer.

This TCR came from a woman in her forties or fifties with Graves' hyperthyroidism. This receptor chain uses TRBV28 and TRBJ2-6; the junction holds 10 bases that match TRBD2. Sequencing input: blood. The DNA reads TGTGCCAGCAGTCAAGGGACTAGCGCTGGGGCCAACGTCCTGACTTTC. Translation gives CASSQGTSAGANVLTF.